This TCR beta chain came from a study of blood T cell repertoires in COVID-19. Study at large: Acute-phase and convalescent COVID-19 samples originated in the United States, Italy and Spain. The analysed material was cDNA or gDNA that came from T cells, B-cell-depleted T cells, or PBMCs.

Original methodology: The authors estimated nucleated cell counts from reference gene primer amplification. The repertoire was sequenced with immunoSEQ multiplex PCR; TCRdb's copy has only in-frame clones and lacks some. Clone size and V and J calls were adopted from that table, with D and trimming inferred from the DNA. This sample carries over 200,000 clones, 60% to 75% of them seen once, and the ten largest clones take around 3.4%. Trimming removed 8 bases from V and 5 bases from J; junction bases left unmatched: 10. The CDR3 is made up of 15 amino acids. Germline values: CDR1 LNHDA, CDR2 SQIVND (reference sequence).

The sample was peripheral blood. This receptor was obtained from a woman of 80 years or more with acute or convalescent COVID-19. The chain links TRBV19 to TRBJ2-4, with TRBD1 identical over 9 bases. DNA of the CDR3: TGTGCCAGTGCCAGGAGGGACAGGGATCAAAACATTCAGTACTTC. Amino acid sequence: CASARRDRDQNIQYF.